Reported below is one T cell receptor beta chain. Its target is unknown. The data originate from a study of T-cell memory formation after mild COVID-19. Trimming removed 5 bases from V and 1 base from J; junction bases left unmatched: 5. The CDR3 extends over 14 amino acids. Germline CDR1 SGHAT, CDR2 FQNNGV. Study-wide results and limits: Researchers report contracting CD4+ clones mostly in CM and EM, with CD8+ clones in EMRA. A second wave of clones peaked on day 37, and their SARS-CoV-2 specificity went unconfirmed.

5'RACE primed from the constant segment yielded TCR alpha and TCR beta cDNA libraries bearing sample barcodes and UMIs. TCRdb reprocessed the 5' RACE reads with MiXCR, giving one entry per CDR3 protein. The data hold a few hundred thousand distinct CDR3 sequences, with roughly 9.4% observed a single time. This clonotype was sampled from a man younger than 30 who had mild COVID-19 (a few samples of this study predate the infection). Cell type and time point are not known. The sample was PBMCs or a T cell subset sorted from them (not recorded which). V gene TRBV11-2 combines with J gene TRBJ2-7; 7 positions match TRBD1. CDR3 nucleotides: TGTGCCAGCAGCCCGCAGACAGGGTCCTACGAGCAGTACGTC. Translation: CASSPQTGSYEQYV.